The 9 T cell receptor beta chains listed next were all sequenced from one sample in a study of T-cell memory formation after mild COVID-19. TCRdb reanalysed the 5' RACE reads using MiXCR and keeps one entry per CDR3 protein. The sample carries fewer than 300,000 distinct CDR3 sequences, 16% recorded once. The material sequenced was PBMCs or a T cell subset sorted from them (not recorded which). The receptors come from a man in his late teens or twenties who had mild COVID-19 (a few samples of this study predate the infection). Cell type and time point are not known.

CDR3 sequence (DNA): TGTGCCAGCAGTTTCGCAGGTGGTGGCTACACCTTC. This codes for CASSFAGGGYTF. V usage is TRBV12-3 or TRBV12-4 and J usage is TRBJ1-2; D remains ambiguous. CDR3 length equals 12 residues. V dropped 3 bases and J dropped 7 bases, with 9 bases sitting between them.

A few counts support this clonotype. The chain joins TRBV4-3 to TRBJ2-3; 8 bases are shared with TRBD2. The V segment lost 3 bases and the J segment 0 bases; nucleotides outside the gene matches: 11. Germline V gene sequence: CDR1 LGHNA, CDR2 YSLEER. CDR3 size: 18 residues. The CDR3 nucleotides are TGCGCCAGCAGCCACGATCTCACTCAGCGGGGGAGCACAGATACGCAGTATTTT. Translating it yields CASSHDLTQRGSTDTQYF.

CDR3 sequence reads: CASSPGQGVSYNEQFF. In DNA, the CDR3 is TGCGCCAGCAGCCCTGGACAGGGGGTCTCCTACAATGAGCAGTTCTTC. The chain links TRBV4-1 to TRBJ2-1; TRBD1 matches 10 bases. The germline V gene encodes CDR1 MGHRA and CDR2 YSYEKL. The junction had 3 bases not matched to a gene; V was cut back by 4 bases and J by 0 bases. The CDR3 is 16 amino acids.

This clonotype was found a few times. This chain connects TRBV7-2 to TRBJ2-1; the D gene could be TRBD1 or TRBD2 (5 bases each). Germline V gene lookup returns CDR1 SGHTA and CDR2 FQGNSA. The CDR3 is made up of 13 amino acids. The V gene lost 5 bases and the J gene lost 8 bases, with 13 bases spanning the gap. CDR3 sequence reads: CASSPPGTDEQFF. CDR3 in DNA: TGTGCCAGCAGCCCCCCGGGGACCGATGAGCAGTTCTTC.

This clonotype was detected many times. The chain recombines TRBV6-5 with TRBJ2-2; 8 nucleotides line up with TRBD1. The trim removed 2 bases at V and 5 bases at J, leaving 7 bases unmatched. CDR1 is MNHEY, CDR2 SVGAGI, per germline. This CDR3 has 16 residues. This chain's CDR3 is CASSYRWDRWTGELFF. The CDR3 bases are TGTGCCAGCAGTTACCGCTGGGACAGGTGGACCGGGGAGCTGTTTTTT.

This clonotype appeared a few times. V and J are TRBV18 and TRBJ1-4; 7 bases agree with TRBD1. Germline V gene data show CDR1 as KGHSH and CDR2 as LQKENI. The ends lost 1 base at V and 4 bases at J; junction bases unmatched: 6. The CDR3 covers 16 residues. CDR3: CASSPLADRRNEKLFF. CDR3 sequence (DNA): TGTGCCAGCTCACCACTGGCGGACAGGCGTAATGAAAAACTGTTTTTT.

This clonotype has more than one count but fewer than ten. The rearrangement uses TRBV20-1 and TRBJ2-2; 8 bases match TRBD2. This CDR3 has 15 amino acids. Germline trimming cut 2 bases from V and 5 bases from J; bases unmatched to any gene: 7. Germline assignment: CDR1 DFQATT and CDR2 SNEGSKA (reference sequence). Written as DNA, the CDR3 is TGCAGTGCTAGACCCACGGGGGGGCCGACCGGGGAGCTGTTTTTT. This sequence encodes CSARPTGGPTGELFF.

The chain is built from TRBV15 and TRBJ2-1, with TRBD1 matching over 10 bases. CDR3 length equals 16 residues. The V gene's germline CDR1 is LNHNV and CDR2 YYDKDF (reference sequence). Trimming took 0 bases from V and 5 from J; bases not matched to a gene: 4. CDR3 loop: CATSRDLGTGDNEQFF. DNA for the CDR3: TGTGCCACCAGCAGAGATTTAGGGACAGGGGACAATGAGCAGTTCTTC.

This clonotype turned up a few times. The chain carries TRBV3-1 and TRBJ2-1; TRBD1 matches 8 bases. Germline lookup yields CDR1 LGHDT and CDR2 YNNKEL (reference sequence). V trimming: 5 bases; J trimming: 3 bases; junction bases outside the gene matches: 9. This CDR3 spans 16 amino acids. CDR3 sequence reads: CASSEGPQGVYNEQFF. The CDR3 coding sequence is TGTGCCAGCAGCGAAGGTCCACAGGGGGTCTACAATGAGCAGTTCTTC.